This T cell receptor beta chain was observed in a study of cytomegalovirus exposure and HLA in healthy donors. Study results and caveats: Likely technical artifact: a cluster of highly shared sequence variants. A prior analysis recorded that most TCR beta V segments were productive about 87% or about 30% of the time.

As to this clone: Antigen unknown.

Both 60 Vbeta primers and 13 Jbeta primers went into the PCR. Profiling relied on immunoSEQ multiplex PCR, and the TCRdb table lists in-frame clones only, not all of them. The sample gives about 180,000 clones, 76% of which show up once; around 1.6% is in the top ten. Sequencing was carried out using PBMCs. The TCR originated in a man aged 18 to 30 in good health and CMV-seronegative.

CDR3 amino acids: CASSSGQGNEKLFF. CDR3 coding DNA: TGTGCCAGCAGCTCGGGACAGGGAAATGAAAAACTGTTTTTT. This chain connects TRBV7-9 to TRBJ1-4; 9 bases align to TRBD1. V lost 4 bases and J lost 5; bases outside the gene matches: 2. Germline V gives CDR1 SEHNR, CDR2 FQNEAQ (reference sequence). The CDR3 length is 14 residues. Full variable domain (rest looked up from reference TRBV7-9 and TRBJ1-4): DTGVSQNPRHKITKRGQNVTFRCDPISEHNRLYWYRQTLGQGPEFLTYFQNEAQLEKSRLLSDRFSAERPKGSFSTLEIQRTEQGDSAMYLCASSSGQGNEKLFFGSGTQLSVL.